This T cell receptor (beta chain) was profiled in a study of lymphopenia after photon versus proton radiotherapy. The study's findings and limits: Oligoclonal CD8+ Temra expansion after nadir drove photon patients' diversity drop. Relative stability marked proton patients; photon patients lost diversity and naive cells. Better survival with proton therapy was suggested as possible, not demonstrated.

This table comes from immunoSEQ multiplex PCR, and its TCRdb copy is limited to in-frame clones, with some not included. The sample has about 45,000 clones, 65% to 90% seen once. Note on this clone: The antigen remains unidentified.

The CDR3 runs to 14 residues. Trimming removed 2 bases at V and 5 bases at J, with 12 bases between. Germline lookup yields CDR1 MNHNS and CDR2 SASEGT. V gene TRBV6-1 combines with J gene TRBJ2-5, with D perhaps matching TRBD1 or TRBD2 (5 bases each). The sample consisted of peripheral blood, taken from a patient treated with photon-based radiotherapy. This TCR came from a man aged 35 to 55 with gastric cancer. The CDR3: CASSEIRDGETQYF. DNA for the CDR3: TGTGCCAGCAGTGAAATACGGGACGGGGAGACCCAGTACTTC.